The 25 T cell receptor beta chains below all came from one sample that was sequenced in a study of blood T cell repertoires in COVID-19. Clones were read by immunoSEQ multiplex PCR, and TCRdb kept only the in-frame ones, dropping some. The top ten hold around 8.4% of the sample, which has 150,000 to 200,000 clones, over 80% seen once. The sample was peripheral blood. Receptor source: a woman of 80 years or more with COVID-19, enrolled during active disease.

CDR3: CASSLSRAGQTGYTF. Written as DNA, the CDR3 is TGTGCCAGCAGTTTATCTCGTGCAGGCCAAACTGGCTACACCTTC. The rearrangement joins TRBV28 to TRBJ1-2, with no clear D. The CDR3 runs 15 residues. Per the germline V gene, CDR1 is MDHEN and CDR2 is SYDVKM. Trimming removed 1 base from V and 7 bases from J, with 16 bases in between.

This clone occurred a few times. The chain joins TRBV19 to TRBJ2-2; TRBD1 might be the D (5 bases). This CDR3 spans 13 amino acids. Trimming stripped 6 bases from V and 6 bases from J, with 11 bases between. CDR1 LNHDA and CDR2 SQIVND come from the germline V gene (reference sequence). The CDR3 sequence: CASSFRVAGELFF. The CDR3 nucleotides are TGTGCCAGTAGCTTCAGGGTGGCCGGGGAGCTGTTTTTT. The whole variable domain, remainder taken from reference TRBV19 and TRBJ2-2, is DGGITQSPKYLFRKEGQNVTLSCEQNLNHDAMYWYRQDPGQGLRLIYYSQIVNDFQKGDIAEGYSVSREKKESFPLTVTSAQKNPTAFYLCASSFRVAGELFFGEGSRLTVL.

The rearrangement joins TRBV7-6 to TRBJ2-4, with 9 bases that match TRBD1. Trimming removed 2 bases from V and 0 bases from J; junction bases left unmatched: 11. This CDR3 is 19 amino acids long. CDR1 and CDR2 from the germline V gene are SGHVS and FNYEAQ. The CDR3: CASSLPTGGEAIAKNIQYF. The CDR3 DNA reads TGTGCCAGCAGCTTACCGACAGGGGGGGAGGCCATAGCCAAAAACATTCAGTACTTC.

This clone has only a few counts. The rearrangement links TRBV7-9 to TRBJ2-7, with a possible D match to TRBD1 (7 bases). Germline V gene lookup returns CDR1 SEHNR and CDR2 FQNEAQ (reference sequence). V was cut by 4 bases and J by 1 base, with 14 bases left in between. This CDR3 has 15 amino acids. In DNA form, the CDR3 reads TGTGCCAGCAGCTCTGACAGGGAGGTATCCTACGAGCAGTACTTC. It yields the protein CASSSDREVSYEQYF.

J is TRBJ2-2 and V is TRBV3-1 (or the pseudogene TRBV3-2), with 7 bases that match TRBD2. Per the germline V gene, CDR1 is LGHDT and CDR2 is YNNKEL (reference sequence). V dropped 4 bases and J dropped 6; count of bases not matched to a gene: 17. The CDR3 spans 18 residues. CDR3 DNA sequence: TGTGCCAGCAGCCCCCTCCGGGGGAGGGCTGGTCTTGCCGGGGAGCTGTTTTTT. Residues: CASSPLRGRAGLAGELFF.

V is TRBV5-1 and J is TRBJ1-4; possibly TRBD1 for D (6 bases). Trimming removed 1 base at V and 7 bases at J, with 14 bases between. The V gene's germline CDR1 is SGHRS and CDR2 YFSETQ. The CDR3 totals 15 residues. CDR3 region: CASSLSSGVGEKLFF. The CDR3 DNA follows: TGCGCCAGCAGCTTGAGTTCAGGGGTCGGTGAAAAACTGTTTTTT.

The rearrangement joins TRBV6-5 to TRBJ1-2, with D maybe TRBD1 (6 bases). The germline V gene has CDR1 MNHEY and CDR2 SVGAGI. CDR3 length: 14 residues. Trimming pared 5 bases from V and 5 bases from J, leaving 15 bases between. This CDR3 is CASSLTGPVYGYTF. CDR3 nucleotide sequence: TGTGCCAGCAGTCTTACAGGGCCCGTTTATGGCTACACCTTC.

The J gene is TRBJ2-7, the V gene TRBV5-1, with TRBD1 matching over 8 bases. The CDR3 has 14 residues. CDR1 and CDR2 (germline): SGHRS, YFSETQ. V shed 3 bases, J shed 4 bases, and the junction held 6 bases outside the gene matches. The CDR3 loop reads CASSWGTGWYEQYF. The DNA for the CDR3 is TGCGCCAGCAGCTGGGGGACAGGCTGGTACGAGCAGTACTTC.

As regards this clone: Relative to the germline gene, one junction end is altered; a read error may explain this. J is TRBJ2-5 and V is TRBV5-4; 8 nucleotides line up with TRBD1. CDR3 length equals 13 residues. Germline V gene data show CDR1 as SGHNT and CDR2 as YYREEE (reference sequence). The CDR3 loop reads CATSQTGEETQYF. CDR3 sequence (DNA): TGTGCCACCAGCCAGACAGGGGAGGAGACCCAGTACTTC.

The chain employs TRBV2 and TRBJ1-2; possible D gene TRBD1, 5 bases. This CDR3 spans 12 amino acids. V lost 7 bases and J lost 5, with 11 bases in between. CDR1 and CDR2 (germline): SNHLY, FYNNEI. The CDR3 DNA reads TGTGCCAGCATGGGGGGGTGGTATGGCTACACCTTC. Amino acids: CASMGGWYGYTF.

This clone has a single count. The chain is built from TRBV11-2 and TRBJ1-3; D is uncertain. The CDR3 spans 15 residues. Germline V gives CDR1 SGHAT, CDR2 FQNNGV. V was cut by 4 bases and J by 0 bases, with 10 bases left in between. The CDR3 loop reads CASSSRLGSGNTIYF. The CDR3, as DNA: TGTGCCAGCAGCTCCAGGCTTGGCTCTGGAAACACCATATATTTT.

The gene calls are TRBV5-1 and TRBJ2-1; 12 bases align to TRBD2. The CDR3 spans 15 residues. With 0 bases clipped from V and 6 bases from J, the junction kept 1 base outside the gene matches. Germline CDR1 and CDR2: SGHRS and YFSETQ. CDR3 loop: CASSLELAGGNEQFF. The CDR3 DNA is TGCGCCAGCAGCTTGGAACTAGCGGGAGGCAATGAGCAGTTCTTC. The whole variable domain, remainder taken from reference TRBV5-1 and TRBJ2-1, is KAGVTQTPRYLIKTRGQQVTLSCSPISGHRSVSWYQQTPGQGLQFLFEYFSETQRNKGNFPGRFSGRQFSNSRSEMNVSTLELGDSALYLCASSLELAGGNEQFFGPGTRLTVL.

The rearrangement links TRBV5-1 to TRBJ2-2, with 11 bases identical to TRBD1. The CDR3 totals 15 residues. With 4 bases clipped from V and 4 bases from J, the junction kept 3 bases outside the gene matches. CDR1 is SGHRS and CDR2 is YFSETQ in the germline V gene. The CDR3 DNA sequence: TGCGCCAGCAGCCTTGGGACAGGGGGCACCGGGGAGCTGTTTTTT. Its protein product is CASSLGTGGTGELFF.

CDR3: CASSQVWPPNQQYF. CDR3 nucleotides: TGTGCCAGCAGCCAAGTTTGGCCCCCCAACCAGCAGTACTTC. This sequence joins TRBV3-1 (or the pseudogene TRBV3-2) and TRBJ2-7; D is undetermined. Germline V gene lookup returns CDR1 LGHDT and CDR2 YNNKEL (reference sequence). V was clipped by 1 base and J by 8 bases, with 15 bases between them. CDR3 length equals 14 residues.

The V and J genes are TRBV5-8 and TRBJ1-1, with D possibly being TRBD1 (6 bases). V was shortened by 1 base and J by 9 bases, with 13 bases between the two germline ends. CDR3 size: 13 residues. The germline V gene encodes CDR1 SGHTS and CDR2 YDEGEE. CDR3 nucleotides: TGTGCCAGCAGCTTGTCGGGACAAACTAAAGCTTTCTTT. Protein product: CASSLSGQTKAFF. Full variable domain (missing parts from reference TRBV5-8 and TRBJ1-1): EAGVTQSPTHLIKTRGQQATLRCSPISGHTSVYWYQQALGLGLQFLLWYDEGEERNRGNFPPRFSGRQFPNYSSELNVNALELEDSALYLCASSLSGQTKAFFGQGTRLTVV.

CDR3 amino acids: CASSTGLAEGDTQYF. As DNA, the CDR3 is TGTGCCAGCAGCACCGGACTAGCGGAGGGAGATACGCAGTATTTT. The J gene is TRBJ2-3, the V gene TRBV9, with 10 bases matching TRBD2. V trimming: 4 bases; J trimming: 5 bases; junction bases outside the gene matches: 7. This CDR3 is built from 15 residues. The germline CDR1 and CDR2 sequences are SGDLS and YYNGEE.

The chain recombines TRBV5-1 with TRBJ2-6, with D possibly TRBD2 on 5 matching bases. The CDR3 is made up of 14 amino acids. Germline CDR1 and CDR2: SGHRS and YFSETQ. V lost 1 base and J 6 bases, leaving 8 bases between the germline ends. The CDR3 protein is CASSLMGEANVLTF. The CDR3 nucleotides are TGCGCCAGCAGCTTGATGGGAGAGGCCAACGTCCTGACTTTC.

The CDR3 sequence is CASSPAGGLTEAFF. DNA for the CDR3: TGTGCCAGCAGCCCCGCAGGGGGCTTAACTGAAGCTTTCTTT. This chain joins TRBV3-1 (or the pseudogene TRBV3-2) and TRBJ1-1; 8 bases fit TRBD1. The CDR3 is 14 residues long. Germline lookup yields CDR1 LGHDT and CDR2 YNNKEL (reference sequence). J lost 5 bases, V lost 4 bases, and 6 bases had no gene match.

The chain combines TRBV5-1 with TRBJ2-1; 8 bases line up with TRBD2. The junction had 2 bases not matched to a gene; V was cut back by 2 bases and J by 4 bases. Germline V gives CDR1 SGHRS, CDR2 YFSETQ. This CDR3 is 14 amino acids long. This CDR3 is CASSFIAGYNEQFF. The CDR3 DNA follows: TGCGCCAGCAGCTTTATAGCGGGGTACAATGAGCAGTTCTTC.

The chain combines TRBV5-8 with TRBJ2-6, with unresolved D. The CDR3 is 15 amino acids. Trimming removed 0 bases from V and 0 bases from J, with 4 bases in between. The germline gives CDR1 SGHTS, CDR2 YDEGEE. The CDR3 region has the DNA TGTGCCAGCAGCTTGGTTCTCTCTGGGGCCAACGTCCTGACTTTC. This codes for CASSLVLSGANVLTF.

J is TRBJ2-5 and V is TRBV2, with TRBD2 matching over 9 bases. The CDR3 runs 15 residues. Trimming removed 10 bases from V and 5 bases from J; junction bases left unmatched: 14. Germline CDR1 is SNHLY and CDR2 is FYNNEI. The CDR3 is CATEQAGGYGETQYF. The CDR3 nucleotides are TGTGCCACTGAACAAGCGGGAGGTTATGGTGAGACCCAGTACTTC.

V and J are TRBV19 and TRBJ1-6; 9 positions match TRBD1. J gave up 7 bases and V 5 bases, and 6 bases lay outside the gene matches. This CDR3 has 15 residues. The V gene's germline CDR1 is LNHDA and CDR2 SQIVND (reference sequence). The CDR3 region has the DNA TGTGCCAGTAGTCCGCAGGACAGGGGCAATTCACCCCTCCACTTT. Its translation is CASSPQDRGNSPLHF.

This rearrangement joins TRBV6-1 to TRBJ1-4; D may be TRBD1 (5 bases). This CDR3 region has 15 residues. Germline V gives CDR1 MNHNS, CDR2 SASEGT. The V end lost 2 bases, the J end lost 8 bases, and 15 bases lay between the germline ends. CDR3 protein: CASSERQPGMEKLFF. For the CDR3, the DNA is TGTGCCAGCAGTGAAAGACAGCCTGGTATGGAAAAACTGTTTTTT.

In this sample, this clone turned up a few times. As DNA, the CDR3 is TGTGCCAGCAGCGGGCCCCGGACTGAAGCTTTCTTT. As protein: CASSGPRTEAFF. The V call is TRBV7-3, the J call TRBJ1-1; D gene uncertain. Trimming cost V 5 bases and J 5 bases, with 9 bases left between them. Germline values: CDR1 SGHTA, CDR2 FQGTGA. The CDR3 runs 12 residues.

V is TRBV20-1 and J is TRBJ1-1, with D perhaps TRBD1 (6 bases). Germline CDR1 DFQATT, CDR2 SNEGSKA (reference sequence). The CDR3 runs to 10 residues. V gave up 7 bases and J gave up 4 bases, with 7 bases separating them. The CDR3 nucleotides read TGCAGTGGGGGGCTCACTGAAGCTTTCTTT. This encodes CSGGLTEAFF.